Following are 18 T cell receptor beta chains from one sample sequenced in a study of T cells after posttransplantation cyclophosphamide. Clones were sequenced by immunoSEQ multiplex PCR, and TCRdb holds only the in-frame ones, with some missing. This sample has about 38,000 clones, each found more than once. The source material was PBMCs. Every receptor here comes from a man aged 30 to 39 in good health and a related stem cell transplant donor.

This clone was counted ten times or more. The V call is TRBV2, the J call TRBJ2-5; D is possibly TRBD1 (6 bases). The germline V and J ends were trimmed by 4 bases and 0 bases, with 9 bases remaining between them. Germline-derived CDR1 and CDR2 are SNHLY and FYNNEI. The length of the CDR3 is 14 residues. The CDR3: CASSGTVYQETQYF. The CDR3 region has the DNA TGTGCCAGCAGTGGGACAGTGTACCAAGAGACCCAGTACTTC.

This clone was seen ten or more times. The chain combines TRBV2 with TRBJ1-4, with a possible D match to TRBD1 (5 bases). This CDR3 spans 16 amino acids. CDR1 and CDR2 (germline): SNHLY, FYNNEI. V was clipped by 6 bases and J by 6 bases, with 20 bases between them. For the CDR3, the DNA is TGTGCCAGCAGGTGGTCGGCGGACAATGTTCATGAAAAACTGTTTTTT. Translating it yields CASRWSADNVHEKLFF.

This clone showed up many times. DNA of the CDR3: TGTGCCAGCAGCTTAGCAGTCGGCGGGGGAGAGACCCAGTACTTC. This translates into CASSLAVGGGETQYF. This rearrangement joins TRBV7-9 to TRBJ2-5, with 7 positions matching TRBD2. The CDR3 contains 15 residues. Germline CDR1 reads SEHNR; CDR2 reads FQNEAQ (reference sequence). The V and J ends lost 0 bases and 4 bases, in that order; junction bases with no gene match: 5.

Ten or more counts support this clone. The V gene is TRBV6-6, the J gene TRBJ1-5, with 7 bases matching TRBD1. The V and J ends lost 5 bases and 3 bases, in that order; junction bases with no gene match: 4. The CDR3 is 14 amino acids. The germline CDR1 and CDR2 sequences are MNHNY and SVGAGI (reference sequence). The CDR3 DNA is TGTGCCAGCAGTCAAGGGACAGACAATCAGCCCCAGCATTTT. Translation gives CASSQGTDNQPQHF.

In this sample, this clone turned up many times. The gene calls are TRBV10-3 and TRBJ2-1; the D gene is possibly TRBD2 (7 bases). CDR3 length: 13 residues. Trimming removed 0 bases at V and 12 bases at J, with 12 bases between. The germline V gene has CDR1 ENHRY and CDR2 SYGVKD. The CDR3 is CAISESGGGGQFF. The CDR3 nucleotides read TGTGCCATCAGTGAGTCAGGGGGGGGCGGGCAGTTCTTC.

This clone appeared many times. The chain uses TRBV5-4 and TRBJ1-5; D gene unclear. V dropped 1 base and J dropped 4 bases, with 9 bases sitting between them. This CDR3 region has 14 residues. Germline CDR1 SGHNT, CDR2 YYREEE (reference sequence). The CDR3 DNA sequence: TGTGCCAGCAGCTTGCAAGGTCTTAATCAGCCCCAGCATTTT. Translating gives CASSLQGLNQPQHF.

This clone was detected ten times or more. J is TRBJ2-6 and V is TRBV5-1; no firm D call. CDR3 size: 16 residues. The germline V gene encodes CDR1 SGHRS and CDR2 YFSETQ. The V and J ends lost 0 bases and 0 bases respectively, with 7 bases between them. The chain's CDR3 is CASSLVPVSGANVLTF. DNA of the CDR3: TGCGCCAGCAGCTTGGTGCCAGTCTCTGGGGCCAACGTCCTGACTTTC.

This chain joins TRBV18 and TRBJ2-7, with D maybe TRBD1 (6 bases). V shed 3 bases and J shed 8 bases, with 14 bases lying between them. From germline, CDR1 is KGHSH and CDR2 LQKENI. The CDR3 spans 13 residues. This CDR3 reads CASSPPDRRKQYF. CDR3 sequence (DNA): TGTGCCAGCTCACCCCCCGACAGGAGGAAGCAGTACTTC.

Many counts were recorded for this clone. V is TRBV6-1 and J is TRBJ2-7; a possible D gene is TRBD2 (5 bases). The germline V gene encodes CDR1 MNHNS and CDR2 SASEGT. Trimming removed 0 bases from V and 9 bases from J, with 21 bases in between. There are 16 residues in the CDR3. DNA of the CDR3: TGTGCCAGCAGTGAAGCTGAGAGGGTCCCGCCTAATGTGCAGTACTTC. This gives the protein CASSEAERVPPNVQYF.

This clone occurred many times. The chain combines TRBV10-2 with TRBJ2-7, with 7 bases lining up with TRBD1. This CDR3 contains 14 residues. J gave up 4 bases and V 7 bases, and 10 bases lay outside the gene matches. Germline lookup yields CDR1 WSHSY and CDR2 SAAADI. The chain's CDR3 is CASTEETGKYEQYF. The CDR3 DNA reads TGCGCCAGCACGGAGGAGACAGGGAAGTACGAGCAGTACTTC.

This clone was seen ten or more times. The V and J genes are TRBV19 and TRBJ2-5; the match to TRBD1 covers 8 bases. V gave up 5 bases and J gave up 5 bases; unmatched junction bases: 7. From germline, CDR1 is LNHDA and CDR2 SQIVND (reference sequence). This CDR3 is built from 14 residues. In nucleotides, the CDR3 is TGTGCCAGTAGTGTAGGACAGGGTCCGGAGACCCAGTACTTC. Protein sequence: CASSVGQGPETQYF.

This clone came up many times. The V call is TRBV11-2, the J call TRBJ1-5; D may be TRBD1 (5 bases). CDR3 size: 14 residues. The V and J ends lost 4 bases and 6 bases respectively, with 13 bases between them. Germline lookup yields CDR1 SGHAT and CDR2 FQNNGV. CDR3 loop: CASSSTGMGQPQHF. The CDR3 nucleotides read TGTGCCAGCAGCTCCACAGGAATGGGTCAGCCCCAGCATTTT.

This clone was observed many times. In the same sample, other DNA sequences code for this CDR3. For the CDR3, the DNA is TGTGCCAGCAGTGACAGGTTTGAAGCACCCCTCCACTTT. Translated: CASSDRFEAPLHF. V usage is TRBV6-1 and J usage is TRBJ1-6; no reliable D call. The V gene lost 3 bases and the J gene lost 11 bases, with 11 bases spanning the gap. Germline values: CDR1 MNHNS, CDR2 SASEGT. This CDR3 comprises 13 residues.

This chain joins TRBV9 and TRBJ1-1, with a weak D call TRBD1 (6 bases). V lost 0 bases and J lost 1, with 10 bases in between. Per germline, CDR1 SGDLS and CDR2 YYNGEE. The CDR3 totals 15 residues. The CDR3 sequence: CASSVVGGGNTEAFF. The CDR3 DNA sequence: TGTGCCAGCAGCGTAGTAGGGGGAGGGAACACTGAAGCTTTCTTT.

This clone was picked up many times. The chain is built from TRBV6-5 and TRBJ1-1; possible D gene TRBD1, 5 bases. The CDR3 loop spans 15 amino acids. Germline loops: CDR1 MNHEY, CDR2 SVGAGI. V was trimmed by 0 bases and J by 0 bases, leaving 8 bases between them. The CDR3 DNA reads TGTGCCAGCAGTTACTCAAGGGGCCTGAACACTGAAGCTTTCTTT. It encodes CASSYSRGLNTEAFF.

This clone was seen at least ten times. The rearrangement links TRBV18 to TRBJ1-2, with D hard to call. From germline, CDR1 is KGHSH and CDR2 LQKENI. The CDR3 consists of 12 residues. Between the trimmed V and J ends, which lost 3 bases and 8 bases, there was a span of 10 bases. For the CDR3, the DNA is TGTGCCAGCTCACCCATAGGTAGCGGCTACACCTTC. Its translation is CASSPIGSGYTF.

This clone showed up many times. The V and J genes are TRBV5-6 and TRBJ2-7; TRBD2 might be the D (6 bases). Per germline, CDR1 SGHDT and CDR2 YYEEEE. The V end was cut by 4 bases, the J end by 0 bases, with 11 bases between. The CDR3 is 14 residues long. The CDR3 DNA sequence: TGTGCCAGCAGCCCGGGGGTGGGCTCCTACGAGCAGTACTTC. Its protein is CASSPGVGSYEQYF.

This clone was picked up many times. The chain carries TRBV28 and TRBJ2-7; 8 bases agree with TRBD2. The CDR3 has 15 residues. The germline V gene encodes CDR1 MDHEN and CDR2 SYDVKM. J lost 0 bases, V lost 8 bases, and 9 bases had no gene match. This CDR3 is CASCRGGMSSYEQYF. In nucleotides, the CDR3 is TGTGCCAGCTGCCGCGGGGGGATGAGCTCCTACGAGCAGTACTTC.